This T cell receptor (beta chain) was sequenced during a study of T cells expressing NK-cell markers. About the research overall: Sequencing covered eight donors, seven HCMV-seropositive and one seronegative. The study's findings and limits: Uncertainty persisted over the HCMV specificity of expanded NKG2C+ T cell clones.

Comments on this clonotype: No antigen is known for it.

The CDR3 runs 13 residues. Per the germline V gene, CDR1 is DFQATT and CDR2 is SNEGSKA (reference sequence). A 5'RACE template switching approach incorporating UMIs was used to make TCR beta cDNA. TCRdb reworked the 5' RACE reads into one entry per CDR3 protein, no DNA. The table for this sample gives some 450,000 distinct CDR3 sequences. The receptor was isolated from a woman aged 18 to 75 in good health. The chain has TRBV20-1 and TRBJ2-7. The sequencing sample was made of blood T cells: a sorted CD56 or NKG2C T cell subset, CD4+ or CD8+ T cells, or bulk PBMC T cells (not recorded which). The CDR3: CSASRQDPNEQYF.